These T cell receptor beta chains were read from a single sample in a study of blood T cells in healthy people across ages. Each CDR3 protein is one row after TCRdb ran MiXCR on the 5' RACE reads. The table has roughly 410,000 distinct CDR3 sequences, approximately 52% seen once. Sequenced sample: blood. These receptors came from a man aged 60 to 69 in good health. Each CDR3 is given with its conserved first and last residue. A D gene is named only where the DNA matches it firmly. For some rows the clone size is stated as once, few or many, or as a class when expanded; others skip it.

d_gene	v_gene	j_gene	abundance	CDR3aa	CDR3nt
TRBD2	TRBV20-1	TRBJ2-3	.	CSARDWAGGSSDTQYF	TGCAGTGCTAGAGATTGGGCGGGGGGCAGCTCGGATACGCAGTATTTT
.	TRBV3-1	TRBJ2-6	once	CASSRHTGSGANVLTF	TGTGCCAGCAGCCGACACACAGGGTCTGGGGCCAACGTCCTGACTTTC
.	TRBV27	TRBJ2-5	.	CASTRTSSHALQETQYF	TGTGCCAGCACCAGGACGTCCAGCCACGCTCTCCAAGAGACCCAGTACTTC
TRBD2	TRBV20-1	TRBJ2-1	.	CSAPGGGRAGEQFF	TGCAGTGCCCCAGGCGGCGGGAGGGCCGGAGAGCAGTTCTTC
.	TRBV2	TRBJ2-2	.	CASSESRVRTGELFF	TGTGCCAGCAGTGAATCCAGGGTTAGGACCGGGGAGCTGTTTTTT
TRBD2	TRBV4-1	TRBJ2-1	.	CASSQGGLAADEQFF	TGCGCCAGCAGCCAAGGCGGACTAGCGGCGGATGAGCAGTTCTTC
.	TRBV12-3/TRBV12-4	TRBJ1-2	.	CASRGGRGYTF	TGTGCCAGCCGGGGGGGAAGGGGCTACACCTTC
.	TRBV27	TRBJ2-3	.	CASSSPAARETDTQYF	TGTGCCAGCAGTTCCCCGGCAGCCAGGGAGACAGATACGCAGTATTTT
.	TRBV28	TRBJ2-5	.	CASSEPQGGQTQYF	TGTGCCAGCAGTGAACCACAGGGCGGGCAGACCCAGTACTTC
.	TRBV3-1	TRBJ1-6	few	CASSQGRFYNSPLHF	TGTGCCAGCAGCCAAGGACGGTTCTATAATTCACCCCTCCACTTT
TRBD2	TRBV7-6	TRBJ2-3	few	CASRLGASGGTDTQYF	TGTGCCAGCAGGTTGGGTGCTAGCGGGGGCACAGATACGCAGTATTTT
.	TRBV11-2	TRBJ2-4	.	CASSSEGGHPIQYF	TGTGCCAGCAGCTCGGAGGGGGGACACCCTATTCAGTACTTC
.	TRBV2	TRBJ2-7	.	CASSEYGGPSYEQYF	TGTGCCAGCAGTGAATACGGGGGGCCCTCCTACGAGCAGTACTTC
TRBD1	TRBV7-2	TRBJ2-1	.	CPSSIRTGGHNEQFF	TGTCCCAGCAGCATCCGGACAGGGGGTCACAATGAGCAGTTCTTC
.	TRBV20-1	TRBJ2-3	.	CSAPNRATSTDTQYF	TGCAGTGCCCCAAACCGGGCCACGAGCACAGATACGCAGTATTTT
.	TRBV27	TRBJ2-1	.	CASSFLTANEQFF	TGTGCCAGCAGTTTTCTTACCGCTAATGAGCAGTTCTTC
TRBD1	TRBV5-1	TRBJ2-3	.	CASSLLAGQGADTQYF	TGCGCCAGCAGCTTGTTGGCGGGACAGGGGGCAGATACGCAGTATTTT
.	TRBV28	TRBJ1-5	.	CASTPAITGQPQHF	TGTGCCAGCACCCCCGCCATCACGGGTCAGCCCCAGCATTTT
.	TRBV29-1	TRBJ2-1	many	CSVDGQQTSYNEQFF	TGCAGCGTTGACGGGCAGCAGACTTCCTACAATGAGCAGTTCTTC
.	TRBV7-3	TRBJ2-2	.	CASSQDSQSTGELFF	TGTGCCAGCAGCCAAGACAGTCAGTCGACCGGGGAGCTGTTTTTT
.	TRBV2	TRBJ2-5	few	CASSERVYQETQYF	TGTGCCAGCAGTGAACGGGTGTACCAAGAGACCCAGTACTTC
TRBD2	TRBV11-1	TRBJ2-7	.	CASSINARTSGKDEQYF	TGTGCCAGCAGCATAAACGCCAGGACTAGCGGGAAGGACGAGCAGTACTTC
.	TRBV7-9	TRBJ2-2	.	CASSFLEELFF	TGTGCCAGCAGCTTTCTCGAGGAGCTGTTTTTT
.	TRBV18	TRBJ2-7	.	CASSPGLRWDYEQYF	TGTGCCAGCTCACCTGGCCTTAGGTGGGACTACGAGCAGTACTTC
.	TRBV14	TRBJ2-3	few	CASRAEQAGANTQYF	TGTGCCAGCAGGGCCGAACAGGCAGGGGCGAATACGCAGTATTTT
TRBD1	TRBV4-3	TRBJ1-6	few	CASSQDRDRGNSPLHF	TGCGCCAGCAGCCAAGATCGGGACAGGGGTAATTCACCCCTCCACTTT
TRBD2	TRBV7-2	TRBJ2-1	few	CASSLVGTSGSLSSYNEQFF	TGTGCCAGCAGCTTAGTGGGGACTAGCGGGAGCCTGAGCTCCTACAATGAGCAGTTCTTC
TRBD1	TRBV20-1	TRBJ2-5	few	CSARTGAETQYF	TGCAGTGCAAGGACAGGGGCCGAGACCCAGTACTTC
TRBD1	TRBV7-8	TRBJ1-4	few	CASSSYRGRKGEKLFF	TGTGCCAGTAGCTCGTACAGGGGGCGCAAAGGGGAAAAACTGTTTTTT
.	TRBV27	TRBJ2-3	.	CASSYGGRVTDTRYF	TGTGCCAGCAGTTACGGGGGGCGAGTGACAGATACGCGGTATTTT
TRBD1	TRBV5-1	TRBJ1-4	.	CASSFGQEPNEKLFF	TGCGCCAGCAGCTTCGGACAGGAGCCAAATGAAAAACTGTTTTTT
.	TRBV6-6	TRBJ2-5	.	CASSSPQGAQETQYF	TGTGCCAGCAGTTCCCCACAGGGAGCACAAGAGACCCAGTACTTC
.	TRBV4-3	TRBJ2-3	.	CASSQDGQEWDTQYF	TGCGCCAGCAGCCAAGACGGCCAGGAATGGGATACGCAGTATTTT
TRBD2	TRBV4-2	TRBJ2-5	.	CASSQGLAGNQETQYF	TGTGCCAGCAGCCAGGGACTAGCGGGGAATCAAGAGACCCAGTACTTC
.	TRBV20-1	TRBJ2-7	.	CSAITGPYEQYF	TGCAGTGCTATTACGGGGCCCTACGAGCAGTACTTC
TRBD2	TRBV11-2	TRBJ2-5	.	CASSFTSGGVETQYF	TGTGCCAGCAGCTTTACTAGCGGGGGAGTGGAGACCCAGTACTTC
.	TRBV29-1	TRBJ2-5	many	CSAGLGWEQYF	TGCAGCGCAGGACTCGGCTGGGAGCAGTACTTC
.	TRBV7-9	TRBJ1-2	.	CASSLAMKGGGYTF	TGTGCCAGCAGCTTGGCGATGAAAGGAGGTGGCTACACCTTC
.	TRBV28	TRBJ2-4	.	CASYGGGNIQYF	TGTGCCAGCTATGGAGGGGGAAACATTCAGTACTTC
TRBD2	TRBV2	TRBJ2-3	.	CASRGTSGSRYTQYF	TGTGCCAGCAGGGGGACTAGCGGGAGTAGGTATACGCAGTATTTT
.	TRBV7-2	TRBJ2-6	.	CASSFLPRGTRPSGANVLTF	TGTGCCAGCAGCTTCCTCCCGAGGGGGACAAGACCTTCTGGGGCCAACGTCCTGACTTTC
.	TRBV6-5	TRBJ1-2	.	CASSRQESANYGYTF	TGTGCCAGCAGCCGACAGGAGTCAGCTAACTATGGCTACACCTTC
.	TRBV20-1	TRBJ1-2	.	CSARDRTVNYGYTF	TGCAGTGCTAGAGATAGGACAGTCAACTATGGCTACACCTTC
.	TRBV6-2/TRBV6-3	TRBJ1-3	.	CASSRADSSGNTIYF	TGTGCCAGCAGCCGCGCCGATAGCTCTGGAAACACCATATATTTT
.	TRBV7-2	TRBJ2-3	few	CASSSGGGGDTQYF	TGTGCCAGCAGCTCGGGCGGAGGGGGAGATACGCAGTATTTT
.	TRBV6-5	TRBJ2-7	.	CASSYSMGALGEQYF	TGTGCCAGCAGTTACTCGATGGGTGCCCTAGGTGAGCAGTACTTC
.	TRBV3-1	TRBJ2-7	.	CAAPRGGYEQYF	TGTGCCGCTCCTCGGGGCGGCTACGAGCAGTACTTC
TRBD1	TRBV7-9	TRBJ1-1	.	CASSGDSLNTEAFF	TGTGCCAGCAGCGGGGACAGCCTGAACACTGAAGCTTTCTTT
TRBD1	TRBV10-3	TRBJ2-7	few	CAIRRTGDHYEQYF	TGTGCCATCAGGAGGACAGGGGACCACTACGAGCAGTACTTC
TRBD2	TRBV6-1	TRBJ2-7	.	CASSEGLTSGVYNEQYF	TGTGCCAGCAGTGAAGGGCTTACTAGCGGGGTATACAATGAGCAGTACTTC
.	TRBV21-1	TRBJ2-2	.	CASIPTSTHTGELFF	TGTGCCAGCATCCCTACTTCAACGCACACCGGGGAGCTGTTTTTT
TRBD1	TRBV7-8	TRBJ2-5	.	CASSSATGVWETQYF	TGTGCCAGCAGCTCCGCTACAGGGGTCTGGGAGACCCAGTACTTC
.	TRBV6-1	TRBJ1-2	few	CASNQAVNYGYTF	TGTGCCAGCAACCAGGCGGTGAACTATGGCTACACCTTC
.	TRBV12-3/TRBV12-4	TRBJ2-1	.	CASSFSEQFF	TGTGCCAGCAGTTTCTCTGAGCAGTTCTTC